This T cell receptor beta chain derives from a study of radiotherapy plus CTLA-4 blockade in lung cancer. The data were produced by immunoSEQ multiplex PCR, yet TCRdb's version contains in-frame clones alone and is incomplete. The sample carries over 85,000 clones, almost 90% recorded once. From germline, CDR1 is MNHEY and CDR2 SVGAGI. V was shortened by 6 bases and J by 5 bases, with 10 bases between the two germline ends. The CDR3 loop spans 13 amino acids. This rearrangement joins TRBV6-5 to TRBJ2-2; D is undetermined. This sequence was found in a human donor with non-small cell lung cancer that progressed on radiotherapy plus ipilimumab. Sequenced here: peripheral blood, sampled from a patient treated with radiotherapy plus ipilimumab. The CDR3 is CASRKALTGELFF. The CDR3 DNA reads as TGTGCCAGCAGGAAAGCACTAACCGGGGAGCTGTTTTTT.